The TCR beta chain under discussion was sequenced for a study of tumor-infiltrating lymphocytes in primary liver carcinoma. Study findings and constraints: It was observed that only about 8-24% of the top clones appeared in every one of the five tumor regions. Tumor-adjacent and tumor-blood pairs shared less of their repertoires than tumor region pairs shared.

TCR beta cDNA was made from around 460 ng total RNA with a constant-region primer. Nested multiplex PCR, run for three rounds with slightly modified ARM-PCR, yielded TCR beta libraries. TRBV1-TRBV30 forward primers and a C-beta reverse primer were used in the first two PCR rounds, which each ran for approximately 11 cycles. TCRdb re-called the multiplex PCR reads with MiXCR, one entry per CDR3 protein. The table shows approximately 100,000 distinct CDR3 sequences, with around two thirds occurring only once. Taking about 18-30 mg of unsorted bulk tissue, the authors co-extracted RNA and DNA. The proportion of viable tumor cells exceeded 80% in every tumor sample. Germline CDR1 is MNHNS and CDR2 is SASEGT. CDR3 length equals 15 residues. A note on this clonotype: The target antigen is unknown. Mismatch with germline at one junction end may stem from a read error.

The receptor was derived from a woman aged 55-69 years with primary liver carcinoma and hepatitis B virus infection. The sequencing sample was made of liver tumor tissue from sampling region 2. Specified subset: tumor region T2, inferior pole. This rearrangement joins TRBV6-1 to TRBJ2-5, with 10 bases matching TRBD1. DNA of the CDR3: TGTGCCACCAGCCCAAGGACAGGGGGGTCGGGGACCCCGTACTTC. Encoded protein: CATSPRTGGSGTPYF.